This is a list of T cell receptor beta chains from one sample in a study of post-analysis software for immune sequencing data. TCRdb processed the PCR reads anew with MiXCR; each CDR3 protein has one entry. The sample yields about 770,000 distinct CDR3 sequences, around 45% seen once. The sequencing sample was made of blood. Every receptor here comes from a girl aged 10-17 years with multiple sclerosis. Both conserved end residues are part of each CDR3. The D gene is left open where the match is weak. Not every row has a clone size; where given, it reads once, few, many or a size class.

d_gene,v_gene,j_gene,abundance,CDR3aa,CDR3nt
TRBD1,TRBV20-1,TRBJ2-1,NA,CSARGPSGTGTYNEQFF,TGCAGTGCTAGAGGTCCCTCCGGGACAGGGACCTACAATGAGCAGTTCTTC
TRBD2,TRBV3-1,TRBJ2-1,NA,CASSQDRLAGEFF,TGTGCCAGCAGCCAAGATCGCCTAGCGGGGGAGTTCTTC
TRBD1,TRBV5-5,TRBJ1-4,NA,CASSLGTGNPNEKLFF,TGTGCCAGCAGCTTAGGGACAGGCAATCCCAATGAAAAACTGTTTTTT
TRBD1,TRBV5-1,TRBJ2-7,NA,CASSGGTGFVDEQYF,TGCGCCAGCAGCGGCGGGACAGGGTTCGTCGACGAGCAGTACTTC
TRBD1,TRBV12-3/TRBV12-4,TRBJ2-7,few,CASSTGVEQYF,TGTGCCAGCAGTACAGGGGTAGAGCAGTACTTC
NA,TRBV6-6,TRBJ2-3,NA,CASSYKAWRGTDTQYF,TGTGCCAGCAGTTACAAAGCTTGGAGAGGTACAGATACGCAGTATTTT
NA,TRBV5-5,TRBJ2-3,NA,CASSLETSTDTQYF,TGTGCCAGCAGCTTGGAAACTAGCACAGATACGCAGTATTTT
TRBD2,TRBV6-1,TRBJ2-1,NA,CASIGSWGGRKSDNEQFF,TGTGCCAGCATAGGGTCATGGGGCGGGAGGAAGAGCGACAATGAGCAGTTCTTC
TRBD2,TRBV13,TRBJ2-1,NA,CASRPRLAGYNEQFF,TGTGCCAGCAGACCCCGACTAGCGGGATACAATGAGCAGTTCTTC
NA,TRBV5-5,TRBJ2-3,few,CASSRQVGEADTQYF,TGTGCCAGCAGCCGACAGGTCGGGGAAGCAGATACGCAGTATTTT
NA,TRBV9,TRBJ2-7,few,CASSGGVGPSYEQYF,TGTGCCAGCAGCGGGGGCGTGGGCCCCTCCTACGAGCAGTACTTC
NA,TRBV4-1,TRBJ1-5,NA,CASSQHQGNQPQHF,TGCGCCAGCAGCCAGCACCAGGGAAATCAGCCCCAGCATTTT
NA,TRBV5-1,TRBJ2-7,many,CASSYDSYEQYF,TGCGCCAGCAGCTACGACAGCTACGAGCAGTACTTC
NA,TRBV9,TRBJ2-1,many,CASSVGSGSYNEQFF,TGTGCCAGCAGCGTTGGAAGCGGCTCCTACAATGAGCAGTTCTTC
NA,TRBV7-3,TRBJ2-1,NA,CASSLLMGNEQFF,TGTGCCAGCAGCCTCCTAATGGGGAATGAGCAGTTCTTC
TRBD1,TRBV6-5,TRBJ1-6,NA,CASSSGQGVLPPHF,TGTGCCAGCAGTTCGGGACAGGGGGTATTACCCCCCCACTTT
NA,TRBV12-3/TRBV12-4,TRBJ2-3,NA,CASSRDSVNADTQYF,TGTGCCAGCAGTCGGGATAGTGTAAACGCAGATACGCAGTATTTT
TRBD2,TRBV7-8,TRBJ2-1,few,CASSLTSGGQFF,TGTGCCAGCAGCCTTACTAGCGGAGGGCAGTTCTTC
TRBD2,TRBV10-3,TRBJ2-3,NA,CAMSQLAGAGDTQYF,TGTGCCATGTCGCAACTAGCGGGAGCAGGAGATACGCAGTATTTT
TRBD2,TRBV5-5,TRBJ2-7,NA,CASKSLGDGSGTSGSYEQYF,TGTGCCAGCAAAAGCTTGGGGGACGGTAGCGGGACGTCCGGCTCCTACGAGCAGTACTTC
NA,TRBV7-9,TRBJ1-2,few,CASSGEGDTSTHGYTF,TGTGCCAGCAGCGGAGAAGGGGACACCTCCACCCATGGCTACACCTTC
TRBD2,TRBV4-3,TRBJ2-1,few,CASSQETSGSSYNEQFF,TGCGCCAGCAGCCAAGAAACTAGCGGGAGCTCCTACAATGAGCAGTTCTTC
TRBD1,TRBV7-8,TRBJ2-5,NA,CASSYRDRGPGTQYF,TGTGCCAGCAGCTACCGGGACAGGGGGCCCGGGACCCAGTACTTC
TRBD1,TRBV6-2/TRBV6-3,TRBJ1-5,few,CASSSHFGTGFEQPQHF,TGTGCCAGCAGTTCCCATTTTGGGACAGGGTTTGAGCAGCCCCAGCATTTT
NA,TRBV15,TRBJ2-3,once,CATSRGEKDTDTQYF,TGTGCCACCAGCAGAGGGGAGAAGGACACAGATACGCAGTATTTT
NA,TRBV4-1,TRBJ1-2,many,CASSPGGAGGYTF,TGCGCCAGCAGCCCTGGGGGGGCCGGGGGCTACACCTTC
NA,TRBV25-1,TRBJ1-1,few,CASGGPGDMAFF,TGTGCCAGCGGAGGTCCGGGGGATATGGCTTTCTTT
NA,TRBV12-5,TRBJ2-7,NA,CASGLVHRDFDYEQYF,TGTGCTAGTGGTTTGGTACACAGGGACTTCGACTACGAGCAGTACTTC
NA,TRBV5-1,TRBJ2-7,NA,CASSLSGLAHEQYF,TGCGCCAGCAGCTTGTCGGGGTTGGCCCACGAGCAGTACTTC
NA,TRBV27,TRBJ2-5,few,CASSLSGGYEETQYF,TGTGCCAGCAGTTTATCGGGGGGCTACGAAGAGACCCAGTACTTC
TRBD1,TRBV6-1,TRBJ2-7,few,CASSVRTGTTYEQYF,TGTGCCAGCAGTGTTCGGACAGGCACCACCTACGAGCAGTACTTC
TRBD1,TRBV4-1,TRBJ2-3,few,CASSQDLTGEDTQYF,TGCGCCAGCAGCCAAGATTTAACAGGGGAAGATACGCAGTATTTT
TRBD2,TRBV11-2,TRBJ2-1,NA,CASSLWASGGDNEQFF,TGTGCCAGCAGCTTATGGGCTAGCGGAGGAGACAATGAGCAGTTCTTC
TRBD2,TRBV3-1,TRBJ2-7,NA,CASSQGGGFSYEQYF,TGTGCCAGCAGCCAGGGGGGGGGTTTCTCCTACGAGCAGTACTTC
NA,TRBV20-1,TRBJ2-1,few,CSARDWAGSYNEQFF,TGCAGTGCTAGAGATTGGGCGGGGTCCTACAATGAGCAGTTCTTC
TRBD1,TRBV9,TRBJ1-2,NA,CASSGQGAYYGYTF,TGTGCCAGCAGCGGTCAGGGGGCCTACTATGGCTACACCTTC
TRBD1,TRBV7-6,TRBJ1-2,NA,CASSLGPPGTVTYYVGYTF,TGTGCCAGCAGCTTGGGCCCTCCCGGGACAGTTACCTACTATGTTGGCTACACCTTC
NA,TRBV7-6,TRBJ2-1,NA,CASSLGHAYNEQFF,TGTGCCAGCAGCTTGGGGCACGCCTACAATGAGCAGTTCTTC
TRBD2,TRBV5-1,TRBJ2-3,NA,CASSLGLAGDVDTQYF,TGCGCCAGCAGCTTGGGACTAGCGGGAGATGTAGATACGCAGTATTTT
TRBD1,TRBV7-2,TRBJ2-3,few,CASSPQGVSTDTQYF,TGTGCCAGCAGCCCCCAGGGGGTTAGCACAGATACGCAGTATTTT
TRBD2,TRBV29-1,TRBJ2-3,NA,CSVLMRESTDTQYF,TGCAGCGTTCTCATGCGGGAGAGCACAGATACGCAGTATTTT
NA,TRBV29-1,TRBJ1-2,few,CSVPGMSGESGYTF,TGCAGCGTGCCCGGTATGTCGGGGGAAAGTGGCTACACCTTC
NA,TRBV12-3/TRBV12-4,TRBJ1-5,NA,CASSSGAGYQPQHF,TGTGCCAGCAGTTCGGGGGCAGGGTACCAGCCCCAGCATTTT
NA,TRBV29-1,TRBJ1-1,NA,CSVEAWKSNTEAFF,TGCAGCGTTGAAGCCTGGAAGTCGAACACTGAAGCTTTCTTT